Sequencing of this TCR beta chain was carried out in a study of cytomegalovirus exposure and HLA in healthy donors. At the level of the study: Later analysis reported that the roughly 110 validation repertoires shared the platform of the roughly 700 first-cohort repertoires.

The germline V and J ends were trimmed by 4 bases and 0 bases, with 10 bases remaining between them. The germline V gene encodes CDR1 MGHRA and CDR2 YSYEKL. The CDR3 extends over 14 amino acids. This table comes from immunoSEQ multiplex PCR, and its TCRdb copy is limited to in-frame clones, with some not included. The sample holds some 140,000 clones; approximately 84% are singletons and the top ten take 25% to 30%. This TCR was sampled from a man in his thirties or forties in good health and CMV-seropositive. Sequencing was performed on PBMCs. The chain is built from TRBV4-1 and TRBJ2-7, with D unresolved. In DNA form, the CDR3 reads TGCGCCAGCAGCCCGGGTACGCCCTCCTACGAGCAGTACTTC. Its protein is CASSPGTPSYEQYF.